Sequencing of this T cell receptor beta chain was carried out in a study of blood T cells in healthy people across ages. Peripheral blood samples of about 10 milliliters were drawn from each donor. Next came a second PCR, run for about 7 to 12 cycles, which used a sample-barcoded 5' primer along with a J-beta primer mix. TCRdb recomputed calls from the 5' RACE reads with MiXCR, one row per CDR3 protein. The sample yields some 1.5 million distinct CDR3 sequences, 25% to 30% seen once. The study's findings and limits: With age, beta diversity per million T cells declined roughly linearly, significantly by 30 to 40.

This clonotype occurred many times. Its antigen is undetermined. The V and J ends lost 2 bases and 8 bases respectively, with 13 bases between them. Germline CDR1 reads SGHRS; CDR2 reads YFSETQ. The CDR3 is 13 amino acids. This sequence joins TRBV5-1 and TRBJ1-2; D is unresolved. The sequenced sample consisted of blood. The clonotype was recovered from a woman between 25 and 40 years old in good health. The DNA of the CDR3 is TGCGCCAGCAGCTTTGGGGAAAGTATCGGCTACACCTTC. This codes for CASSFGESIGYTF.